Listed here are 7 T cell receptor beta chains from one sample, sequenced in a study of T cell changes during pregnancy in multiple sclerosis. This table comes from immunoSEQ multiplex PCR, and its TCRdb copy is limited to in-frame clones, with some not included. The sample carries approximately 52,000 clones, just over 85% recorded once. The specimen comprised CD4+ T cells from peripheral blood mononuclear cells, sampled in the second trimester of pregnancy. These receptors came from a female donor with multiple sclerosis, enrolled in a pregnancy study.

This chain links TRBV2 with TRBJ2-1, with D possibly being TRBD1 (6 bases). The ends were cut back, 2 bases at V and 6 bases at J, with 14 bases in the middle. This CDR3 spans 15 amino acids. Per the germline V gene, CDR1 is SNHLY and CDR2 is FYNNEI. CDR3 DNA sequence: TGTGCCAGCAGTGAAAGCGGATCAGGGGTCAATGAGCAGTTCTTC. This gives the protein CASSESGSGVNEQFF.

The CDR3 nucleotides read TGTGCCAGTAGTTCTTTTGCCGGGACAGGGGGAATATACACCTTC. Translation gives CASSSFAGTGGIYTF. The V call is TRBV19, the J call TRBJ1-2; 11 nucleotides agree with TRBD1. Germline values: CDR1 LNHDA, CDR2 SQIVND (reference sequence). The CDR3 is made up of 15 amino acids. The trim removed 5 bases at V and 11 bases at J, leaving 13 bases unmatched.

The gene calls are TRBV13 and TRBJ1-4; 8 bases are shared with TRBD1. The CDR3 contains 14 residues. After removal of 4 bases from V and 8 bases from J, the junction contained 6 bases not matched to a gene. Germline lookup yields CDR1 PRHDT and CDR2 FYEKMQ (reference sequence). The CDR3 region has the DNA TGTGCCAGCAGCTCACGGACAGGGCGCGAAAAACTGTTTTTT. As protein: CASSSRTGREKLFF.

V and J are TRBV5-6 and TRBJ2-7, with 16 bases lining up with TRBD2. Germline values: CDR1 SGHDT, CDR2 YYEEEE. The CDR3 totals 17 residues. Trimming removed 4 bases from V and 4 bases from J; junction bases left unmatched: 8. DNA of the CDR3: TGTGCCAGCAGCCTAGGAGGGACTAGCGGGAGGGTATACGAGCAGTACTTC. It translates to CASSLGGTSGRVYEQYF. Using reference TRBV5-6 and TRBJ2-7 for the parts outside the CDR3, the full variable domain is DAGVTQSPTHLIKTRGQQVTLRCSPKSGHDTVSWYQQALGQGPQFIFQYYEEEERQRGNFPDRFSGHQFPNYSSELNVNALLLGDSALYLCASSLGGTSGRVYEQYFGPGTRLTVT.

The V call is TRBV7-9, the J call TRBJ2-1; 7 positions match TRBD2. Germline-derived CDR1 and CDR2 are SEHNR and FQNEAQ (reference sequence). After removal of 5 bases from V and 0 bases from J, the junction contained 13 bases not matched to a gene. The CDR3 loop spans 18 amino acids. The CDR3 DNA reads TGTGCCAGCAGCCGCAGGGTGGCGGGAGTCAGCTCCTACAATGAGCAGTTCTTC. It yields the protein CASSRRVAGVSSYNEQFF.

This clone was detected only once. CDR3 sequence (DNA): TGTGCCAGCAGCCCGACAGGGACAGATACGCAGTATTTT. Amino acid sequence: CASSPTGTDTQYF. The chain joins TRBV27 to TRBJ2-3; TRBD1 agrees at 7 bases. This CDR3 is built from 13 residues. The V gene's germline CDR1 is MNHEY and CDR2 SMNVEV (reference sequence). Germline trimming cut 6 bases from V and 3 bases from J; bases unmatched to any gene: 3.

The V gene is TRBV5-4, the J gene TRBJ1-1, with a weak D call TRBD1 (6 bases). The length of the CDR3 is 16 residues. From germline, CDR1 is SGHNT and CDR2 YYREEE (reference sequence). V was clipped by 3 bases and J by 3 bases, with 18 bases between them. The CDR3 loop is CASSSYGTSSYTEAFF. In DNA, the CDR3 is TGTGCCAGCAGCTCCTACGGGACATCCTCGTACACTGAAGCTTTCTTT. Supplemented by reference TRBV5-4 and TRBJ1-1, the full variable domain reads ETGVTQSPTHLIKTRGQQVTLRCSSQSGHNTVSWYQQALGQGPQFIFQYYREEENGRGNFPPRFSGLQFPNYSSELNVNALELDDSALYLCASSSYGTSSYTEAFFGQGTRLTVV.